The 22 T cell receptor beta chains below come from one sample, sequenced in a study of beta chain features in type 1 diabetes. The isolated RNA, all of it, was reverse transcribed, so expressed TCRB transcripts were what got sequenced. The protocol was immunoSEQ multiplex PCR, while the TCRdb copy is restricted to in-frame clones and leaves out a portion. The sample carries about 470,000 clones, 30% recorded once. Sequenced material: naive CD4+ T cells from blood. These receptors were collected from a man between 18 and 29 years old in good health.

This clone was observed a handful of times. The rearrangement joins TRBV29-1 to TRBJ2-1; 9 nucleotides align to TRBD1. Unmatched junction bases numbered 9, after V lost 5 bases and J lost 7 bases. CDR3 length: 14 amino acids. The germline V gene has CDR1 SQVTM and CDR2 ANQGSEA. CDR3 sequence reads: CSVKGDRVGNEQFF. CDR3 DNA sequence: TGCAGCGTTAAAGGGGACAGGGTCGGAAATGAGCAGTTCTTC.

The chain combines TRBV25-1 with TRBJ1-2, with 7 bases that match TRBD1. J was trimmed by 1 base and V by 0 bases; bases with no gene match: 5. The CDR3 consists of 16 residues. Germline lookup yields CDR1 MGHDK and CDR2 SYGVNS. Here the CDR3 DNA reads TGTGCCAGCAGTGAATATGGGACAGAGAGTAACTATGGCTACACCTTC. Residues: CASSEYGTESNYGYTF.

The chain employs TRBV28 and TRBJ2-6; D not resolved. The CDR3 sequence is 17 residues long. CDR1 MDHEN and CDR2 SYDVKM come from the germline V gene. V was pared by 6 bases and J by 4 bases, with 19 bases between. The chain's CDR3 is CASSPRAARRGANVLTF. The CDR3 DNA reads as TGTGCCAGCAGCCCTCGGGCCGCCCGGCGGGGGGCCAACGTCCTGACTTTC.

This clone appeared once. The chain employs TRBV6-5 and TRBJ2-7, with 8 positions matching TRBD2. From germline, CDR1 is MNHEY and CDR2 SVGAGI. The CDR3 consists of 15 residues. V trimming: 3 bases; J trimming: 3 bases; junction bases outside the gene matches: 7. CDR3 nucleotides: TGTGCCAGCAGTTATGCGGGAGGAAACTTCTACGAGCAGTACTTC. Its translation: CASSYAGGNFYEQYF.

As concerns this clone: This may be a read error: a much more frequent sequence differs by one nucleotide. The DNA for the CDR3 is TGTGCCAGCAGCTACAACTATGGCTACACCTTC. Translating gives CASSYNYGYTF. The chain employs TRBV28 and TRBJ1-2; D gene unclear. Germline CDR1 MDHEN, CDR2 SYDVKM. V gave up 6 bases and J gave up 2 bases, with 4 bases separating them. This CDR3 comprises 11 residues.

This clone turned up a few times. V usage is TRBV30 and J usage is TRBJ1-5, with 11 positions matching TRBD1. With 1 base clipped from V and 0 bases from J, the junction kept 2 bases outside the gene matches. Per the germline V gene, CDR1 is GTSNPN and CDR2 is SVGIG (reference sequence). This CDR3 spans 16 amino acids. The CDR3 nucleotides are TGTGCCTGGAGTGGGACAGGGGGCTATAGCAATCAGCCCCAGCATTTT. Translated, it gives CAWSGTGGYSNQPQHF.

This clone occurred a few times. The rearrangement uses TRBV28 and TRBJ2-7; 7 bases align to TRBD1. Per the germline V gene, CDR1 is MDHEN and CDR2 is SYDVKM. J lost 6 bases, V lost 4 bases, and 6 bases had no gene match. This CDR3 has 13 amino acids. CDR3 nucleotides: TGTGCCAGCAGTTCCCAGGGGGTTAGCGAGCAGTACTTC. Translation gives CASSSQGVSEQYF.

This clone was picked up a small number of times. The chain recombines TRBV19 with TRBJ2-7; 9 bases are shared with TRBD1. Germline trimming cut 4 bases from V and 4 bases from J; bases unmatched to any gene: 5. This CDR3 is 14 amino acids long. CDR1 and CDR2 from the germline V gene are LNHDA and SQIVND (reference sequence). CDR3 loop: CASSSTGGGYEQYF. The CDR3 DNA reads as TGTGCCAGTAGTAGTACAGGGGGCGGATACGAGCAGTACTTC.

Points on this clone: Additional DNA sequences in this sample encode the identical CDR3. The CDR3 DNA is TGTGCCTGGAGTGCGGACAGGGGATACGAGCAGTACTTC. This sequence encodes CAWSADRGYEQYF. The chain links TRBV30 to TRBJ2-7, with 9 bases identical to TRBD1. In germline, CDR1 is GTSNPN, CDR2 SVGIG (reference sequence). The length of the CDR3 is 13 residues. V shed 1 base and J 4 bases; nucleotides not matched to a gene: 2.

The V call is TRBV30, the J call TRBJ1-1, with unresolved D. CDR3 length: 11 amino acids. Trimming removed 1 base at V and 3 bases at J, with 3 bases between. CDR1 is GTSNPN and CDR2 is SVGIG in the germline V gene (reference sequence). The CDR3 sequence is CAWSAYTEAFF. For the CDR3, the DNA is TGTGCCTGGAGTGCATACACTGAAGCTTTCTTT.

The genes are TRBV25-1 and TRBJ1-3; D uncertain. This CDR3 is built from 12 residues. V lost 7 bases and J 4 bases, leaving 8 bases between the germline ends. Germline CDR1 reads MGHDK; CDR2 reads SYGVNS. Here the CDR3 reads CASKTSGNTIYF. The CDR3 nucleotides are TGTGCCAGCAAAACTTCAGGAAACACCATATATTTT. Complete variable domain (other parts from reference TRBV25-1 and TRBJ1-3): EADIYQTPRYLVIGTGKKITLECSQTMGHDKMYWYQQDPGMELHLIHYSYGVNSTEKGDLSSESTVSRIRTEHFPLTLESARPSHTSQYLCASKTSGNTIYFGEGSWLTVV.

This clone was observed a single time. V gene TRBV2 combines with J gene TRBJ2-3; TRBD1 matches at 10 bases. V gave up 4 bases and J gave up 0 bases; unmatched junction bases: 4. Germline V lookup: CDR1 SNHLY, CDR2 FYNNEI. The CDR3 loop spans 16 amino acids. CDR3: CASSGDRGLSTDTQYF. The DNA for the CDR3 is TGTGCCAGCAGTGGAGACAGGGGGCTGAGCACAGATACGCAGTATTTT.

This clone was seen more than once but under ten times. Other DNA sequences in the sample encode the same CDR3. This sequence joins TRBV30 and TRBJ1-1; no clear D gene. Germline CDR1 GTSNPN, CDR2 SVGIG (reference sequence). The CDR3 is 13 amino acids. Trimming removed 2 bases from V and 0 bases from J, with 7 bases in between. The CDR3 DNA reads TGTGCCTGGAGTAATCGTATGAACACTGAAGCTTTCTTT. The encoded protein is CAWSNRMNTEAFF.

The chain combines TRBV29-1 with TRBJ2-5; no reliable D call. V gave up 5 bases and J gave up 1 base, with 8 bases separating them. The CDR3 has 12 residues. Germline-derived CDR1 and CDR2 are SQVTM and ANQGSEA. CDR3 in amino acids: CSVKASQETQYF. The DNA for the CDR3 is TGCAGCGTTAAAGCGAGCCAAGAGACCCAGTACTTC.

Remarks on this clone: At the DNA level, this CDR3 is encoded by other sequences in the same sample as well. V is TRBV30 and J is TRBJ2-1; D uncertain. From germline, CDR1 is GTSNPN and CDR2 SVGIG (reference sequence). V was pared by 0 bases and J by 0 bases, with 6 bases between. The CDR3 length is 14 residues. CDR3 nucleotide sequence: TGTGCCTGGAGTGTCGGTAGCTCCTACAATGAGCAGTTCTTC. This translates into CAWSVGSSYNEQFF.

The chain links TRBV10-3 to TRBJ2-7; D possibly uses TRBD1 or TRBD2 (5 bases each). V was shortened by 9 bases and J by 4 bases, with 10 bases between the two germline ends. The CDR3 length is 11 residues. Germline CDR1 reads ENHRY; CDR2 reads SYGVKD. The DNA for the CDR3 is TGTGCCATATCGGGACGTTACGAGCAGTACTTC. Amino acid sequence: CAISGRYEQYF.

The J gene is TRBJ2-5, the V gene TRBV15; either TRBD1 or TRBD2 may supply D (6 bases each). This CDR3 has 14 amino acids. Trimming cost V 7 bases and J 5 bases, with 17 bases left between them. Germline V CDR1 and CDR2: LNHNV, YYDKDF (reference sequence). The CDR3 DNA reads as TGTGCCACCACCAGGGGACTGGGAATCGAGACCCAGTACTTC. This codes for CATTRGLGIETQYF.

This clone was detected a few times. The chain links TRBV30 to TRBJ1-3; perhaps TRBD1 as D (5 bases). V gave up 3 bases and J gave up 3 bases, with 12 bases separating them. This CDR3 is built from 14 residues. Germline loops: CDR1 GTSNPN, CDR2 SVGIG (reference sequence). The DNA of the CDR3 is TGTGCCTGGAGAGAGGGGATGGGTGGAAACACCATATATTTT. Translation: CAWREGMGGNTIYF.

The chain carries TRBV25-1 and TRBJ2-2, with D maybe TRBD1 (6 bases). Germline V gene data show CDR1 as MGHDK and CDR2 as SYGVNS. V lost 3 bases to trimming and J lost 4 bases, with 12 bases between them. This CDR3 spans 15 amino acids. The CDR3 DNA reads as TGTGCCAGCAGTGAGCTACAGGGTTTCACCGGGGAGCTGTTTTTT. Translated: CASSELQGFTGELFF.

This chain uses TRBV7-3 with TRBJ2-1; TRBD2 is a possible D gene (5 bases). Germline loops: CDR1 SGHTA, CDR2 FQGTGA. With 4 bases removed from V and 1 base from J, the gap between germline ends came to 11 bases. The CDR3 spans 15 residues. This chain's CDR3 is CASSSVAKSYNEQFF. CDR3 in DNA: TGTGCCAGCAGCTCGGTAGCGAAATCCTACAATGAGCAGTTCTTC.

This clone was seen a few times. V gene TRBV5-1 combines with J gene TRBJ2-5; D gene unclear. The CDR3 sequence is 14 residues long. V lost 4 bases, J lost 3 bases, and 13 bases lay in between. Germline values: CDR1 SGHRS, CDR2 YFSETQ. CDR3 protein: CASSLELAEETQYF. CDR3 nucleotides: TGCGCCAGCAGCCTGGAATTGGCAGAAGAGACCCAGTACTTC.

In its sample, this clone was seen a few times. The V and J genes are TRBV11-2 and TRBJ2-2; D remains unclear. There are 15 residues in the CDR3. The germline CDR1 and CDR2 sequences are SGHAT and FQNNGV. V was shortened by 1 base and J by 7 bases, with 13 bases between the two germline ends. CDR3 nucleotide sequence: TGTGCCAGCAGCTTAGGTTCCCGGCCGGGCGGGGAGCTGTTTTTT. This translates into CASSLGSRPGGELFF.